One sample yielded the 32 T cell receptor beta chains listed below, sequenced in a study of T-cell reconstitution after alpha-beta-depleted transplantation in children. A library of TCRbeta sequences, prepared with unique molecular identifiers, was generated. TCRdb itself ran the PCR reads through MiXCR, one entry per CDR3 protein. The sample includes 500,000 to 600,000 distinct CDR3 sequences, more than 20% of them seen just once. The source material was PBMCs, sampled before TCRalphabeta/CD19-depleted stem cell transplant. These receptors all come from a boy under three years old with Wiskott-Aldrich syndrome, due to receive a stem cell transplant.

The chain couples TRBV14 to TRBJ2-5; D call uncertain. Germline CDR1 SGHDN, CDR2 FVKESK. The CDR3 has 15 residues. V lost 0 bases, J lost 1 base, and 9 bases lay in between. CDR3 in DNA: TGTGCCAGCAGCCAAGATCTGGGGTTCCAAGAGACCCAGTACTTC. It specifies CASSQDLGFQETQYF.

The sample holds a few counts of this clonotype. J is TRBJ2-3 and V is TRBV20-1, with 14 positions matching TRBD2. With 4 bases clipped from V and 2 bases from J, the junction kept 5 bases outside the gene matches. Germline V lookup: CDR1 DFQATT, CDR2 SNEGSKA (reference sequence). The CDR3 is 16 amino acids. DNA for the CDR3: TGCAGTGCTATGGGACTAGCGGGAGAGTTCACAGATACGCAGTATTTT. Protein sequence: CSAMGLAGEFTDTQYF.

J is TRBJ2-3 and V is TRBV20-1, with TRBD2 identical over 9 bases. This CDR3 is built from 14 residues. The J segment lost 4 bases and the V segment lost 2 bases, leaving 4 bases of the junction unmatched. Germline assignment: CDR1 DFQATT and CDR2 SNEGSKA (reference sequence). The CDR3 DNA reads TGCAGTGCTAGATGGCGGGAGGGCTCAGATACGCAGTATTTT. Protein product: CSARWREGSDTQYF.

In DNA, the CDR3 is TGTGCCAGCAGAGGGGGTAGCGGGTGGTACAATGAGCAGTTCTTC. It yields the protein CASRGGSGWYNEQFF. V and J are TRBV12-3 or TRBV12-4 and TRBJ2-1; TRBD2 is a possible D gene (7 bases). V was shortened by 6 bases and J by 4 bases, with 16 bases between the two germline ends. This CDR3 is 15 amino acids long.

CDR3 DNA sequence: TGTGCCAGCAGCGACGGGACTAGAGATAATGAGCAGTTCTTC. Translation: CASSDGTRDNEQFF. The chain links TRBV6-1 to TRBJ2-1; 8 nucleotides line up with TRBD2. The CDR3 runs 14 residues. Germline V lookup: CDR1 MNHNS, CDR2 SASEGT. The V and J ends lost 6 bases and 7 bases, in that order; junction bases with no gene match: 8.

This clonotype showed up just a few times. The chain employs TRBV5-1 and TRBJ2-3; 9 bases match TRBD2. The V gene's germline CDR1 is SGHRS and CDR2 YFSETQ. CDR3 length equals 17 residues. The ends lost 2 bases at V and 0 bases at J; junction bases unmatched: 7. CDR3 region: CASSLIPTSGSTDTQYF. The CDR3 bases are TGCGCCAGCAGCTTAATCCCGACTAGCGGAAGCACAGATACGCAGTATTTT. Full variable domain (rest looked up from reference TRBV5-1 and TRBJ2-3): KAGVTQTPRYLIKTRGQQVTLSCSPISGHRSVSWYQQTPGQGLQFLFEYFSETQRNKGNFPGRFSGRQFSNSRSEMNVSTLELGDSALYLCASSLIPTSGSTDTQYFGPGTRLTVL.

In its sample, this clonotype was seen a few times. The DNA for the CDR3 is TGCAGTGCCAGGGGGAGGGGAGGAGAGACCCAGTACTTC. It translates to CSARGRGGETQYF. The gene calls are TRBV20-1 and TRBJ2-5; either TRBD1 or TRBD2 may supply D (7 bases each). CDR3 length: 13 residues. Trimming removed 6 bases from V and 4 bases from J, with 15 bases in between. Germline CDR1 is DFQATT and CDR2 is SNEGSKA (reference sequence).

This clonotype was observed a few times. J is TRBJ2-6 and V is TRBV21-1; the DNA was not compared with TRBD2, the D call given in the table. TRBV21-1 is described as a pseudogene. The CDR3 consists of 18 residues. This CDR3 reads CASSGPGLKWSGANVLTF. CDR3 bases: TGTGCCAGCAGCGGACCGGGACTTAAGTGGTCTGGGGCCAACGTCCTGACTTTC.

This clonotype has just a few counts. The chain recombines TRBV12-3 or TRBV12-4 with TRBJ1-4, with 7 bases fitting TRBD1. Trimming removed 2 bases from V and 5 bases from J; junction bases left unmatched: 5. The CDR3 consists of 15 residues. The CDR3 protein is CASSLRGGANEKLFF. The CDR3 DNA is TGTGCCAGCAGTTTAAGAGGGGGCGCAAATGAAAAACTGTTTTTT.

This clonotype was detected only a few times. This sequence joins TRBV3-1 and TRBJ1-5; 7 positions match TRBD1. V dropped 5 bases and J dropped 2; count of bases not matched to a gene: 9. The CDR3 covers 16 residues. Germline CDR1 and CDR2: LGHDT and YNNKEL (reference sequence). The CDR3 protein is CASSSWNRGGNQPQHF. The CDR3 DNA reads as TGTGCCAGCAGCTCCTGGAACAGGGGTGGCAATCAGCCCCAGCATTTT. Drawing the rest from reference TRBV3-1 and TRBJ1-5, the complete variable domain is DTAVSQTPKYLVTQMGNDKSIKCEQNLGHDTMYWYKQDSKKFLKIMFSYNNKELIINETVPNRFSPKSPDKAHLNLHINSLELGDSAVYFCASSSWNRGGNQPQHFGDGTRLSIL.

This clonotype has just a few counts. The chain carries TRBV12-3 or TRBV12-4 and TRBJ2-1; 10 bases match TRBD2. The V segment lost 7 bases and the J segment 1 base; nucleotides outside the gene matches: 1. This CDR3 is 14 amino acids long. In DNA, the CDR3 is TGTGCCAGCAAGCGGGAGGGATCCTACAATGAGCAGTTCTTC. This codes for CASKREGSYNEQFF.

The chain carries TRBV27 and TRBJ2-1, with 7 bases that match TRBD2. Germline values: CDR1 MNHEY, CDR2 SMNVEV (reference sequence). The CDR3 is made up of 12 amino acids. Trimming removed 6 bases from V and 10 bases from J; junction bases left unmatched: 6. DNA of the CDR3: TGTGCCAGCAGGCCCACTAGCGACGAGCAGTTCTTC. Amino acid sequence: CASRPTSDEQFF.

The gene calls are TRBV7-2 and TRBJ2-1; D is perhaps TRBD1 or TRBD2 (5 bases each). Trimming took 4 bases from V and 9 from J, leaving 16 bases between them. This CDR3 is 14 amino acids long. The germline V gene has CDR1 SGHTA and CDR2 FQGNSA. The chain's CDR3 is CASSSRGLRSEQFF. The DNA of the CDR3 is TGTGCCAGCAGCTCCCGGGGCCTACGAAGTGAGCAGTTCTTC.

The chain employs TRBV10-3 and TRBJ2-3; 7 nucleotides agree with TRBD1. The CDR3 length is 15 residues. Trimming removed 8 bases from V and 2 bases from J; junction bases left unmatched: 10. The V gene's germline CDR1 is ENHRY and CDR2 SYGVKD. In nucleotides, the CDR3 is TGTGCCATCTCAGGGGGACGGTTACTCACAGATACGCAGTATTTT. This codes for CAISGGRLLTDTQYF.

In this sample, this clonotype turned up a few times. V gene TRBV28 combines with J gene TRBJ2-3; D gene unclear. The CDR3 length is 13 residues. Trimming took off 3 bases at V and 2 bases at J, with 6 bases between the two ends. Germline V CDR1 and CDR2: MDHEN, SYDVKM. The CDR3 loop is CASSFDNTDTQYF. In DNA, the CDR3 is TGTGCCAGCAGTTTTGACAACACAGATACGCAGTATTTT.

This clonotype was seen more than once but under ten times. This sequence joins TRBV29-1 and TRBJ1-5; D unresolved. The germline V and J ends were trimmed by 7 bases and 4 bases, with 14 bases remaining between them. CDR1 is SQVTM, CDR2 ANQGSEA, per germline. The CDR3 runs 13 residues. The CDR3 reads CSAQAQRNQPQHF. The CDR3 DNA reads as TGCAGCGCCCAAGCCCAGAGAAATCAGCCCCAGCATTTT.

This clonotype was recorded a few times. The V and J genes are TRBV11-2 and TRBJ1-1; TRBD1 agrees at 9 bases. Germline loops: CDR1 SGHAT, CDR2 FQNNGV. J gave up 7 bases and V 4 bases, and 10 bases lay outside the gene matches. This CDR3 contains 15 residues. The CDR3 DNA is TGTGCCAGCAGCTCGTTCATAGACAGGGGGAGTGAAGCTTTCTTT. This gives the protein CASSSFIDRGSEAFF.

The V and J genes are TRBV7-8 and TRBJ2-7; 10 nucleotides line up with TRBD1. CDR3 length equals 16 residues. Trimming took 7 bases from V and 1 from J; bases not matched to a gene: 10. Germline CDR1 SGHVS, CDR2 FQNEAQ. The CDR3 nucleotides read TGTGCCAGCAAAAGAGGACAGGGGGTAGCGTCCTACGAGCAGTACTTC. Its translation: CASKRGQGVASYEQYF.

There are a few counts of this clonotype. The rearrangement links TRBV5-1 to TRBJ2-7; 8 positions match TRBD1. V dropped 0 bases and J dropped 4; count of bases not matched to a gene: 9. CDR3 length: 16 amino acids. The germline CDR1 and CDR2 sequences are SGHRS and YFSETQ. CDR3 protein: CASSLAWDRTQYEQYF. For the CDR3, the DNA is TGCGCCAGCAGCTTGGCCTGGGACAGGACCCAGTACGAGCAGTACTTC. Combining the CDR3 with reference TRBV5-1 and TRBJ2-7 gives the whole variable domain KAGVTQTPRYLIKTRGQQVTLSCSPISGHRSVSWYQQTPGQGLQFLFEYFSETQRNKGNFPGRFSGRQFSNSRSEMNVSTLELGDSALYLCASSLAWDRTQYEQYFGPGTRLTVT.

This clonotype was seen only a few times. The chain recombines TRBV10-3 with TRBJ1-1, with D possibly being TRBD1 (5 bases). Germline V gene lookup returns CDR1 ENHRY and CDR2 SYGVKD. The CDR3 is made up of 13 amino acids. Trimming left V 7 bases short and J 3 bases short, with 12 bases between. CDR3 sequence reads: CAITAREDTEAFF. CDR3 in DNA: TGTGCCATCACGGCCAGGGAGGACACTGAAGCTTTCTTT.

This clonotype turned up a few times. This chain uses TRBV20-1 with TRBJ2-1, with TRBD1 identical over 7 bases. CDR1 and CDR2 from the germline V gene are DFQATT and SNEGSKA (reference sequence). After removal of 6 bases from V and 8 bases from J, the junction contained 10 bases not matched to a gene. The CDR3 is made up of 13 amino acids. Here the CDR3 reads CSAAGTVIDEQFF. CDR3 sequence (DNA): TGCAGTGCGGCCGGGACAGTGATTGATGAGCAGTTCTTC.

The chain is built from TRBV18 and TRBJ1-3; D is undetermined. The CDR3 length is 17 residues. In germline, CDR1 is KGHSH, CDR2 LQKENI. Trimming removed 1 base from V and 0 bases from J, with 13 bases in between. In DNA, the CDR3 is TGTGCCAGCTCACCACTCGCCGACGGGCGCTCTGGAAACACCATATATTTT. It translates to CASSPLADGRSGNTIYF. Full variable domain (remainder filled in from reference TRBV18 and TRBJ1-3): NAGVMQNPRHLVRRRGQEARLRCSPMKGHSHVYWYRQLPEEGLKFMVYLQKENIIDESGMPKERFSAEFPKEGPSILRIQQVVRGDSAAYFCASSPLADGRSGNTIYFGEGSWLTVV.

This chain uses TRBV10-2 with TRBJ2-1, with 9 bases aligning to TRBD2. J lost 5 bases, V lost 6 bases, and 8 bases had no gene match. The CDR3 extends over 15 amino acids. Germline V CDR1 and CDR2: WSHSY, SAAADI. CDR3 DNA sequence: TGCGCCAGCAGGGCCTTAGCGGGAGTTAACAATGAGCAGTTCTTC. Translation gives CASRALAGVNNEQFF.

This clonotype was seen a few times. The J gene is TRBJ1-4, the V gene TRBV21-1; TRBD1 is the table's D call and was not checked against the DNA. TRBV21-1 is marked as a pseudogene. The CDR3 extends over 14 amino acids. The CDR3 bases are TGTGCCAGCAGCCGGACAGGGGCGGGTGAAAAACTGTTTTTT. Encoded protein: CASSRTGAGEKLFF.

J is TRBJ1-1 and V is TRBV15, with D unresolved. From germline, CDR1 is LNHNV and CDR2 YYDKDF (reference sequence). Trimming removed 0 bases from V and 5 bases from J, with 7 bases in between. The CDR3 is 13 residues long. Here the CDR3 reads CATSRDWRTEAFF. The CDR3 nucleotides read TGTGCCACCAGCAGAGATTGGAGAACTGAAGCTTTCTTT.

This clonotype was detected a few times. The chain is built from TRBV28 and TRBJ2-2; D possibly corresponds to TRBD2 (5 bases). Trimming stripped 4 bases from V and 8 bases from J, with 11 bases between. In germline, CDR1 is MDHEN, CDR2 SYDVKM. This CDR3 spans 13 amino acids. CDR3 amino acids: CASSSPDSGELFF. In DNA form, the CDR3 reads TGTGCCAGCAGTTCCCCGGACTCGGGGGAGCTGTTTTTT.

The J gene is TRBJ2-3, the V gene TRBV6-6; D may be TRBD2 (5 bases). The CDR3 runs 14 residues. The germline V gene encodes CDR1 MNHNY and CDR2 SVGAGI (reference sequence). Trimming took off 5 bases at V and 1 base at J, with 10 bases between the two ends. As DNA, the CDR3 is TGTGCCAGCAGTCCTTGGACTGGCACAGATACGCAGTATTTT. Translation gives CASSPWTGTDTQYF.

This clonotype was counted between two and nine times. The rearrangement uses TRBV5-1 and TRBJ2-7; unclear D gene. Germline assignment: CDR1 SGHRS and CDR2 YFSETQ. The CDR3 spans 14 residues. V was clipped by 1 base and J by 1 base, with 9 bases between them. The DNA for the CDR3 is TGCGCCAGCAGCTTGACGGGTCTATCCTACGAGCAGTACTTC. It is translated as CASSLTGLSYEQYF.

This chain joins TRBV20-1 and TRBJ2-7; D may be TRBD2 (6 bases). CDR3 length equals 13 residues. Germline lookup yields CDR1 DFQATT and CDR2 SNEGSKA (reference sequence). With 0 bases removed from V and 7 bases from J, the gap between germline ends came to 13 bases. For the CDR3, the DNA is TGCAGTGCTAGAGAATTTGAGGCGGGGGAGCAGTACTTC. Translation: CSAREFEAGEQYF.

This clonotype was observed a single time. V is TRBV5-1 and J is TRBJ2-2; 10 nucleotides align to TRBD1. Germline V gene data show CDR1 as SGHRS and CDR2 as YFSETQ. V was clipped by 7 bases and J by 1 base; unmatched bases: 7. The CDR3 consists of 16 residues. The CDR3 loop reads CASPRRDRGNTGELFF. The DNA for the CDR3 is TGCGCCAGCCCAAGGCGGGACAGGGGGAACACCGGGGAGCTGTTTTTT.

The chain is built from TRBV11-2 and TRBJ2-1; 7 nucleotides agree with TRBD2. This CDR3 contains 16 residues. The V gene's germline CDR1 is SGHAT and CDR2 FQNNGV. V shed 4 bases and J 4 bases; nucleotides not matched to a gene: 10. CDR3 DNA: TGTGCCAGCAGCTGGTATTCGGGAGGAACTTACAATGAGCAGTTCTTC. Translation gives CASSWYSGGTYNEQFF.

The chain's CDR3 is CSAREPGANVLTF. The CDR3 region has the DNA TGCAGTGCTAGAGAACCTGGGGCCAACGTCCTGACTTTC. The chain links TRBV20-1 to TRBJ2-6; D uncertain. This CDR3 has 13 amino acids. Germline-derived CDR1 and CDR2 are DFQATT and SNEGSKA (reference sequence). The V end was cut by 0 bases, the J end by 2 bases, with 2 bases between.